This T cell receptor beta chain was identified during a study of cytomegalovirus exposure and HLA in healthy donors. CDR1 and CDR2 from the germline V gene are SGHNT and YENEEA. This CDR3 region has 14 residues. V was cut by 6 bases and J by 1 base, with 12 bases left in between. PCR was performed using 60 Vbeta and 13 Jbeta primers. How the authors handled the data: Later, an analysis found about 77 million unique TCR beta chains, and about 10 million of these were shared. Sequencing was performed with immunoSEQ multiplex PCR; in TCRdb, only in-frame clones are kept and a portion is missing. V and J calls and clone size are those listed in that table; D and trimming were worked out from the DNA. The table has about 180,000 clones, 84% seen once.

The sequence came from a girl under 18 in good health and CMV-seropositive. The sample consisted of PBMCs. The chain uses TRBV11-3 and TRBJ1-1, with D tentatively TRBD1 (5 bases). The CDR3 sequence is CASRLGRSNTEAFF. CDR3 DNA: TGTGCCAGCAGACTGGGGCGGTCGAACACTGAAGCTTTCTTT. The full variable domain, with the rest looked up from reference TRBV11-3 and TRBJ1-1, is EAGVVQSPRYKIIEKKQPVAFWCNPISGHNTLYWYLQNLGQGPELLIRYENEEAVDDSQLPKDRFSAERLKGVDSTLKIQPAELGDSAVYLCASRLGRSNTEAFFGQGTRLTVV.